The T cell receptor beta chain described here comes from a study of blood T cell repertoires in COVID-19. V was pared by 4 bases and J by 6 bases, with 17 bases between. The CDR3 sequence is 14 residues long. CDR1 is SQVTM, CDR2 ANQGSEA, per germline. Here immunoSEQ multiplex PCR was the method, and the copy in TCRdb shows in-frame clones only, minus some. The data show approximately 62,000 clones, approximately 90% seen once. The TCR sequence derives from a man aged 55-75 years with acute or convalescent COVID-19. The chain joins TRBV29-1 to TRBJ2-3; D possibly corresponds to TRBD2 (6 bases). The sequencing sample was made of peripheral blood. For the CDR3, the DNA is TGCAGCGTTGTCCAGGACTACCGGGGGGATACGCAGTATTTT. This codes for CSVVQDYRGDTQYF.